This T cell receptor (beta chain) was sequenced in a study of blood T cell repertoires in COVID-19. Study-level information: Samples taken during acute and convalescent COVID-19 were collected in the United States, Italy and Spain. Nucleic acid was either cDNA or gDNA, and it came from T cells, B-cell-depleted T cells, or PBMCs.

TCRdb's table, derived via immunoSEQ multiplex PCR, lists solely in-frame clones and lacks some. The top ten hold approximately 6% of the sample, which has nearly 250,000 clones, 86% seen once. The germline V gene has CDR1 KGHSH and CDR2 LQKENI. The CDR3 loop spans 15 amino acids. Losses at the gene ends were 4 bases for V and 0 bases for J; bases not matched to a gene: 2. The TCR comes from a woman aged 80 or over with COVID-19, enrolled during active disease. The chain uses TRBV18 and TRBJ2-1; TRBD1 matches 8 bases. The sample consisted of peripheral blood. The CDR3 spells CASSLGQGSYNEQFF. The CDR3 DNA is TGTGCCAGCTCACTCGGACAGGGCTCCTACAATGAGCAGTTCTTC.